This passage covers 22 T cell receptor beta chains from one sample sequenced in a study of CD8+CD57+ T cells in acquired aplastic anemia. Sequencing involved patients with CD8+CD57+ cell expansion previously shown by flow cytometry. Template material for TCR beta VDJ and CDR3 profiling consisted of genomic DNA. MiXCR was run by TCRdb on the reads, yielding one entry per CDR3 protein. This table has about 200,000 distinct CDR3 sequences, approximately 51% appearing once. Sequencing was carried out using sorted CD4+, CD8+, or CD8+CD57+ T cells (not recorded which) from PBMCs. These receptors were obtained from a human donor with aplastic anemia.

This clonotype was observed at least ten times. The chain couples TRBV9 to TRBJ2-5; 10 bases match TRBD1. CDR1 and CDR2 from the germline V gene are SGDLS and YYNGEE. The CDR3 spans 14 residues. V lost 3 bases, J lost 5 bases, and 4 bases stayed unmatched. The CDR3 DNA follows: TGTGCCAGCAGCGCAGACAGGGGGCGGGAGACCCAGTACTTC. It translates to CASSADRGRETQYF.

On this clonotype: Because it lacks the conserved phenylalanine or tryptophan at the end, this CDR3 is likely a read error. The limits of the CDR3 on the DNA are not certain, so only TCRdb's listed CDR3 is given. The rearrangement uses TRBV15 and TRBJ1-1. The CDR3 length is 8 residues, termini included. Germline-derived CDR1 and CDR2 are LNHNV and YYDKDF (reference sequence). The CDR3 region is CATSIASA.

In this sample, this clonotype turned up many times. Here the CDR3 reads CASSLGLGGRNTDTQYF. In nucleotides, the CDR3 is TGCGCCAGCAGCTTGGGCCTGGGCGGGAGGAACACAGATACGCAGTATTTT. The chain links TRBV5-1 to TRBJ2-3; 8 bases line up with TRBD2. The V and J ends lost 0 bases and 2 bases, in that order; junction bases with no gene match: 8. Per germline, CDR1 SGHRS and CDR2 YFSETQ. The CDR3 covers 17 residues.

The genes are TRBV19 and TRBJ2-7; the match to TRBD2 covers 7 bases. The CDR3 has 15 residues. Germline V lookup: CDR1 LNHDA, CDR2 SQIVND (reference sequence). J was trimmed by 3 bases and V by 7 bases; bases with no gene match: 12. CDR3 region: CASTLGGTEDYEQYF. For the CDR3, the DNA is TGTGCCAGTACCCTCGGGGGGACGGAGGACTACGAGCAGTACTTC.

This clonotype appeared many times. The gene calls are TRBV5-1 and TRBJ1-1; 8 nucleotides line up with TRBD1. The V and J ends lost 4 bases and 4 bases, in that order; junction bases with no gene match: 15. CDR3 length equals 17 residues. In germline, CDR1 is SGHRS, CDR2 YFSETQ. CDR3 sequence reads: CASSPTTGAVDGTEAFF. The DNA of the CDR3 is TGCGCCAGCAGCCCGACGACAGGGGCCGTTGATGGCACTGAAGCTTTCTTT.

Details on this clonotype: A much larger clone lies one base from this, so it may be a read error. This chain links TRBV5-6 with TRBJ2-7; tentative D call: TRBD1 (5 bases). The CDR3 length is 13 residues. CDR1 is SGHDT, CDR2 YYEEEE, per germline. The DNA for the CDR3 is TGTGCCAGCGGCTTCACCGCAGGGAACGAGCAGTACTTC. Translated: CASGFTAGNEQYF.

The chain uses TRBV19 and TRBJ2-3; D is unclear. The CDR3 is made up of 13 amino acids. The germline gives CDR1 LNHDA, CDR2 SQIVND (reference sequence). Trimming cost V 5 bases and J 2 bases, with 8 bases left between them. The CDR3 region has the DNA TGTGCCAGTAGTTGGACGGTCACAGATACGCAGTATTTT. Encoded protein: CASSWTVTDTQYF. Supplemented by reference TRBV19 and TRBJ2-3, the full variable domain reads DGGITQSPKYLFRKEGQNVTLSCEQNLNHDAMYWYRQDPGQGLRLIYYSQIVNDFQKGDIAEGYSVSREKKESFPLTVTSAQKNPTAFYLCASSWTVTDTQYFGPGTRLTVL.

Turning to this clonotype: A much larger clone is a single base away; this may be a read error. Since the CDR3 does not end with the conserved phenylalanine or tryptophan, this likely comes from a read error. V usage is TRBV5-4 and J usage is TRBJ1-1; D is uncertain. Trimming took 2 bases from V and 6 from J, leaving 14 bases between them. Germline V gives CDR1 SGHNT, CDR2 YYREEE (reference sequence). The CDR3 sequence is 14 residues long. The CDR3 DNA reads TGTGCCAGCAGCTTAAGTACGGGATCGGCTGAAGCTTTCTCT. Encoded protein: CASSLSTGSAEAFS.

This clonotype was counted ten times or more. DNA for the CDR3: TGTGCCAGCAGTTACTCCGGGACAGGGGCGAACTCACCCCTCCACTTT. Translation gives CASSYSGTGANSPLHF. This sequence joins TRBV6-6 and TRBJ1-6, with 10 positions matching TRBD1. This CDR3 contains 16 residues. Germline-derived CDR1 and CDR2 are MNHNY and SVGAGI (reference sequence). Trimming at V came to 0 bases and at J to 10 bases, leaving 6 bases not matched to a gene.

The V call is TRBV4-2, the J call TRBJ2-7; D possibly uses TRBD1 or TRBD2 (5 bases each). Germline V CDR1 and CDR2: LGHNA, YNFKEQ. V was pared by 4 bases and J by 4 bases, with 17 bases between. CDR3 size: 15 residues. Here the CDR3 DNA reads TGTGCCAGCAGCCCTCTGGGGGTAGGGGTTTACGAGCAGTACTTC. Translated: CASSPLGVGVYEQYF.

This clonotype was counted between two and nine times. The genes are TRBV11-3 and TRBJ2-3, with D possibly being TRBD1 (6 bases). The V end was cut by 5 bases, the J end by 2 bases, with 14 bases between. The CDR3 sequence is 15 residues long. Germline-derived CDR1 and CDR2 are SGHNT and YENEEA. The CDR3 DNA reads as TGTGCCAGCAGCCCCGGACAGAGCCCCACAGATACGCAGTATTTT. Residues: CASSPGQSPTDTQYF.

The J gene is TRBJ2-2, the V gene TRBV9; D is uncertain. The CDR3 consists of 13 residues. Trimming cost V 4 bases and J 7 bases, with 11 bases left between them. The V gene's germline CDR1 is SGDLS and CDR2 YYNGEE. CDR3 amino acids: CASSPMASGELFF. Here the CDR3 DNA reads TGTGCCAGCAGCCCCATGGCTAGCGGGGAGCTGTTTTTT.

The CDR3 coding sequence is TGTGCCAGCAGCGTCGTCACAGCGGGGTACACTGAAGCTTTCTTT. This translates into CASSVVTAGYTEAFF. The chain couples TRBV9 to TRBJ1-1; D not resolved. The germline V gene has CDR1 SGDLS and CDR2 YYNGEE. Trimming cost V 2 bases and J 3 bases, with 14 bases left between them. The CDR3 runs to 15 residues.

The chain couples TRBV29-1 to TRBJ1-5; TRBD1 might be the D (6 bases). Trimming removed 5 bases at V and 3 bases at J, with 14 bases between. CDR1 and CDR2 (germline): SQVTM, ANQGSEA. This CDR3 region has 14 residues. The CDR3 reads CSVRGMGDNQPQHF. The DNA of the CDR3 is TGCAGCGTTAGGGGGATGGGAGACAATCAGCCCCAGCATTTT. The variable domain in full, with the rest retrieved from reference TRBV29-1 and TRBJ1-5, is SAVISQKPSRDICQRGTSLTIQCQVDSQVTMMFWYRQQPGQSLTLIATANQGSEATYESGFVIDKFPISRPNLTFSTLTVSNMSPEDSSIYLCSVRGMGDNQPQHFGDGTRLSIL.

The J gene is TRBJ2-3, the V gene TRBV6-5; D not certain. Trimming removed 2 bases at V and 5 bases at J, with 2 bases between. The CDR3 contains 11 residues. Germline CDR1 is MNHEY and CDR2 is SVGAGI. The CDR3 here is CASSYIDTQYF. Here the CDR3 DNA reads TGTGCCAGCAGTTACATAGATACGCAGTATTTT.

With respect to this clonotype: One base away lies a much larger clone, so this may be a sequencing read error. The CDR3 DNA is TGTGCCAGCAGTTTTGAGGCTTCCCATAATTCACCCCTCCACTTT. Translation gives CASSFEASHNSPLHF. This chain links TRBV27 with TRBJ1-6; D call uncertain. Trimming removed 3 bases at V and 5 bases at J, with 11 bases between. Germline CDR1 and CDR2: MNHEY and SMNVEV (reference sequence). This CDR3 is built from 15 residues.

CDR3 protein: CASSTSRGKETQYF. In nucleotides, the CDR3 is TGTGCCAGTAGTACCAGCAGGGGTAAAGAGACCCAGTACTTC. The chain joins TRBV19 to TRBJ2-5, with a possible D match to TRBD1 (6 bases). The CDR3 totals 14 residues. Between the trimmed V and J ends, which lost 4 bases and 3 bases, there was a span of 12 bases. Germline CDR1 LNHDA, CDR2 SQIVND (reference sequence).

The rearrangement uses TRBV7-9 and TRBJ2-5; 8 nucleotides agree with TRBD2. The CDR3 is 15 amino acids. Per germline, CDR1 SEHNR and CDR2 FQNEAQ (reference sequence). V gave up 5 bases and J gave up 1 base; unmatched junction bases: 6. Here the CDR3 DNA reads TGTGCCAGCAGCAGGGCTAGCGGGCCCCAAGAGACCCAGTACTTC. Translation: CASSRASGPQETQYF.

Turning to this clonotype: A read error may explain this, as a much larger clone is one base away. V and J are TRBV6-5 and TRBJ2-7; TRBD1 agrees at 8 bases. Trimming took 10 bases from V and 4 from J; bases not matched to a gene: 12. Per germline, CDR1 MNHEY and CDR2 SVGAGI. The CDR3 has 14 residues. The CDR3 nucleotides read TGTGCCACCAGGTTAGGACAGGGCCGGTACGAGCAGTACTTC. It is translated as CATRLGQGRYEQYF.

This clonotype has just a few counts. In nucleotides, the CDR3 is TGCGCCAGCAAGATTGCGGACTATAATTCACCCCTCCACTTT. This encodes CASKIADYNSPLHF. V usage is TRBV5-1 and J usage is TRBJ1-6; D gene uncertain. Germline CDR1 and CDR2: SGHRS and YFSETQ. V lost 6 bases, J lost 3 bases, and 10 bases lay in between. The CDR3 has 14 residues. The complete variable domain, with remaining parts taken from reference TRBV5-1 and TRBJ1-6, reads KAGVTQTPRYLIKTRGQQVTLSCSPISGHRSVSWYQQTPGQGLQFLFEYFSETQRNKGNFPGRFSGRQFSNSRSEMNVSTLELGDSALYLCASKIADYNSPLHFGNGTRLTVT.

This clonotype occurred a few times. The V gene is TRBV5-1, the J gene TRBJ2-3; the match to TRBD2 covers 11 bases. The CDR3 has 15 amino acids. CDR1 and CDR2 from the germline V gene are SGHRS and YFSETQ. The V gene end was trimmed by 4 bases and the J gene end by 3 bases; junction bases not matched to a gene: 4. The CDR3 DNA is TGCGCCAGCAGCCAGGGACTAGCGGCAACAGATACGCAGTATTTT. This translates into CASSQGLAATDTQYF.

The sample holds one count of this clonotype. The CDR3 nucleotides are TGCAGTGCTACGACACAGGGGTCTGGGGCCAACGTCCTGACTTTC. It specifies CSATTQGSGANVLTF. The chain has TRBV20-1 and TRBJ2-6, with 7 bases identical to TRBD1. Germline V gene data show CDR1 as DFQATT and CDR2 as SNEGSKA (reference sequence). The CDR3 is 15 residues long. V gave up 4 bases and J gave up 1 base; unmatched junction bases: 4.